The clone carrying this T cell receptor beta chain was detected once. Its target is not known. This record belongs to a study of cytomegalovirus exposure and HLA in healthy donors. Study in general: An earlier analysis identified 120 million or so unique TCR beta sequences in about 190 million T cells. Study observations and caveats: The majority of TCR sequences were rare, yet some public TCRs appeared in many donors. In an earlier analysis, most TCR beta V segments were productive about 87% or about 30% of the time.

With V trimmed by 0 bases and J by 10 bases, 10 bases remained unmatched. The germline V gene has CDR1 SGHRS and CDR2 YFSETQ. CDR3 length: 15 amino acids. Primers: 60 Vbeta forward and 13 Jbeta reverse. This table comes from immunoSEQ multiplex PCR, and its TCRdb copy is limited to in-frame clones, with some not included. Among around 160,000 clones, around 73% were seen once, and the ten largest hold about 1.5%. Input material: PBMCs. The source of this sequence is a male donor in good health and CMV-seronegative. The chain employs TRBV5-1 and TRBJ2-1; 7 bases are shared with TRBD1. CDR3 in DNA: TGCGCCAGCAGCTTGGTCGGGACAGCAGCAGAGGAGCAGTTCTTC. It translates to CASSLVGTAAEEQFF.